The rows below give T cell receptor beta chains drawn from one sample of a study of blood T cell repertoires in COVID-19. Profiling relied on immunoSEQ multiplex PCR, and the TCRdb table lists in-frame clones only, not all of them. The sample contains 250,000 or so clones, roughly 81% of which appear only once. The sequencing input was PBMCs or T cells enriched from blood (not recorded which). These receptors were obtained from a woman in her 50s who had been exposed to COVID-19. CDR3s include the opening cysteine and the closing phenylalanine or tryptophan. Each record gives: CDR3 DNA, CDR3 protein, clone size, J gene, D gene, V gene. D genes are given only for firm matches. Clone size is not always given. Where it is, it says once, few, many or a class for expanded clones.

CDR3nt: TGTGCCAGCAGTCGGACAGGGGGCCGAGAGGCTTTCTTT
CDR3aa: CASSRTGGREAFF
abundance: -
j_gene: TRBJ1-1
d_gene: TRBD1
v_gene: TRBV6-4

CDR3nt: TGTGCCAGCAGCCCTAAGGCAGGGGTCAATCAGCCCCAGCATTTT
CDR3aa: CASSPKAGVNQPQHF
abundance: -
j_gene: TRBJ1-5
d_gene: -
v_gene: TRBV7-2

CDR3nt: TGTGCCAGTAGTAGCGGGACAGGGTCGGTATACAATGAGCAGTTCTTC
CDR3aa: CASSSGTGSVYNEQFF
abundance: -
j_gene: TRBJ2-1
d_gene: TRBD1
v_gene: TRBV19

CDR3nt: TGTGCCAGCAGTACGAGGGGGCTGACTGAAGCTTTCTTT
CDR3aa: CASSTRGLTEAFF
abundance: -
j_gene: TRBJ1-1
d_gene: TRBD1
v_gene: TRBV5-6

CDR3nt: TGTGCCAGCAGCTCCGGCGAGGGTACTGAAGCTTTCTTT
CDR3aa: CASSSGEGTEAFF
abundance: -
j_gene: TRBJ1-1
d_gene: -
v_gene: TRBV11-2

CDR3nt: TGTGCCTCACAGGGATTAGGCTACGAGCAGTACTTC
CDR3aa: CASQGLGYEQYF
abundance: -
j_gene: TRBJ2-7
d_gene: -
v_gene: TRBV7-8

CDR3nt: TGTGCCAGCAGGATAGGGGTCCCGAATGGCTACACCTTC
CDR3aa: CASRIGVPNGYTF
abundance: -
j_gene: TRBJ1-2
d_gene: -
v_gene: TRBV6-5

CDR3nt: TGTGCCAGCAGTTACTCGAGAGATAACTATGGCTACACCTTC
CDR3aa: CASSYSRDNYGYTF
abundance: -
j_gene: TRBJ1-2
d_gene: -
v_gene: TRBV6-5

CDR3nt: TGCGCCAGCAGCCAAGGGGACAGGGTGAACACTGAAGCTTTCTTT
CDR3aa: CASSQGDRVNTEAFF
abundance: -
j_gene: TRBJ1-1
d_gene: TRBD1
v_gene: TRBV4-3

CDR3nt: TGTGCCAGCAGTTCCGGGACTAGCGGTCGGCAGTTCTTC
CDR3aa: CASSSGTSGRQFF
abundance: -
j_gene: TRBJ2-1
d_gene: TRBD2
v_gene: TRBV2

CDR3nt: TGTGCCAGCAGCCCCAAGGGGGGGGACTCCTACGAGCAGTACTTC
CDR3aa: CASSPKGGDSYEQYF
abundance: -
j_gene: TRBJ2-7
d_gene: -
v_gene: TRBV9

CDR3nt: TGTGCCAGCAGCCCCGAAGAGGGGGCCTCCTACAATGAGCAGTTCTTC
CDR3aa: CASSPEEGASYNEQFF
abundance: -
j_gene: TRBJ2-1
d_gene: TRBD1
v_gene: TRBV4-2

CDR3nt: TGTGCCAGCACTCGAGGAGATCAGCCCCAGCATTTT
CDR3aa: CASTRGDQPQHF
abundance: once
j_gene: TRBJ1-5
d_gene: -
v_gene: TRBV2

CDR3nt: TGTGCCAGCAGCCCCGCTACCGGGACAGCTAATGAAAAACTGTTTTTT
CDR3aa: CASSPATGTANEKLFF
abundance: -
j_gene: TRBJ1-4
d_gene: TRBD1
v_gene: TRBV7-9

CDR3nt: TGTGCCAGTAGTACCGCCGGGGGGCACGACGGAAACACCATATATTTT
CDR3aa: CASSTAGGHDGNTIYF
abundance: once
j_gene: TRBJ1-3
d_gene: -
v_gene: TRBV19

CDR3nt: TGTGCCACCCAGGCGACTAGCGGGATGTCAGAGACCCAGTACTTC
CDR3aa: CATQATSGMSETQYF
abundance: -
j_gene: TRBJ2-5
d_gene: TRBD2
v_gene: TRBV10-3

CDR3nt: TGCGCCAGCAGCTACCCGGGACAAGAAAAACTGTTTTTT
CDR3aa: CASSYPGQEKLFF
abundance: few
j_gene: TRBJ1-4
d_gene: -
v_gene: TRBV5-1

CDR3nt: TGTGCCAGCAGCGAGCAGGGTAGAGCTGAAGCTTTCTTT
CDR3aa: CASSEQGRAEAFF
abundance: -
j_gene: TRBJ1-1
d_gene: -
v_gene: TRBV9

CDR3nt: TGTGCCTGGAGTCGACTAGCGGGCCGAGAGACCCAGTACTTC
CDR3aa: CAWSRLAGRETQYF
abundance: -
j_gene: TRBJ2-5
d_gene: TRBD2
v_gene: TRBV30

CDR3nt: TGTGCCAGCAGCTTCGGCGAGCAGTACTTC
CDR3aa: CASSFGEQYF
abundance: -
j_gene: TRBJ2-7
d_gene: -
v_gene: TRBV7-9

CDR3nt: TGTGCCAGCAGCGCCTACAGGGGGGGGAACACTGAAGCTTTCTTT
CDR3aa: CASSAYRGGNTEAFF
abundance: -
j_gene: TRBJ1-1
d_gene: TRBD1
v_gene: TRBV7-2

CDR3nt: TGCAGTGCTAGTAACCCCTCAGGGAATGGCTACACCTTC
CDR3aa: CSASNPSGNGYTF
abundance: -
j_gene: TRBJ1-2
d_gene: -
v_gene: TRBV20-1

CDR3nt: TGTGCCAGCAGTCTCCGGGACAGGGGGTTATTGGACCCCAACGAGCAGTACTTC
CDR3aa: CASSLRDRGLLDPNEQYF
abundance: -
j_gene: TRBJ2-7
d_gene: TRBD1
v_gene: TRBV6-6

CDR3nt: TGTGCCAGCTCAAACGACAGGGGGCTCCAAGAGACCCAGTACTTC
CDR3aa: CASSNDRGLQETQYF
abundance: -
j_gene: TRBJ2-5
d_gene: TRBD1
v_gene: TRBV6-5

CDR3nt: TGCGCCAGCAGCTTGGGAATCAGCACGGGGTCTTCCTACAATGAGCAGTTCTTC
CDR3aa: CASSLGISTGSSYNEQFF
abundance: -
j_gene: TRBJ2-1
d_gene: -
v_gene: TRBV5-1

CDR3nt: TGCAGCGTTGGCGAGTACGAGCAGTACTTC
CDR3aa: CSVGEYEQYF
abundance: -
j_gene: TRBJ2-7
d_gene: -
v_gene: TRBV29-1

CDR3nt: TGTGCCAGCAAGGGGACATCTAATCAGCCCCAGCATTTT
CDR3aa: CASKGTSNQPQHF
abundance: -
j_gene: TRBJ1-5
d_gene: -
v_gene: TRBV2

CDR3nt: TGTGCCAGCCACTCACAGGGAGTTGTTTCCTACAATGAGCAGTTCTTC
CDR3aa: CASHSQGVVSYNEQFF
abundance: -
j_gene: TRBJ2-1
d_gene: -
v_gene: TRBV27

CDR3nt: TGTGCCAGCAGCTTAGAGAGGGGGGAAAAACTGTTTTTT
CDR3aa: CASSLERGEKLFF
abundance: -
j_gene: TRBJ1-4
d_gene: -
v_gene: TRBV11-2

CDR3nt: TGTGCCAGCAGCCCGTCCCCGAACACTGAAGCTTTCTTT
CDR3aa: CASSPSPNTEAFF
abundance: few
j_gene: TRBJ1-1
d_gene: -
v_gene: TRBV14

CDR3nt: TGTGCCAGCAGTCTCGACAGGGGAAGGGGGGAGCTGTTTTTT
CDR3aa: CASSLDRGRGELFF
abundance: -
j_gene: TRBJ2-2
d_gene: TRBD1
v_gene: TRBV27

CDR3nt: TGTGCCAGCAGTTATTTATGGAGGGGAGTGGGGGGAAACACCATATATTTT
CDR3aa: CASSYLWRGVGGNTIYF
abundance: few
j_gene: TRBJ1-3
d_gene: -
v_gene: TRBV27

CDR3nt: TGTGCCACCAACGCGGGGGGCACAGATACGCAGTATTTT
CDR3aa: CATNAGGTDTQYF
abundance: -
j_gene: TRBJ2-3
d_gene: TRBD2
v_gene: TRBV2

CDR3nt: TGTGCCAGCAGTTTCGGGGGAAACACCATATATTTT
CDR3aa: CASSFGGNTIYF
abundance: once
j_gene: TRBJ1-3
d_gene: -
v_gene: TRBV12-3/TRBV12-4

CDR3nt: TGCGCCAGCAGCCAAGAAGCAGACTCTTCCTACGAGCAGTACTTC
CDR3aa: CASSQEADSSYEQYF
abundance: -
j_gene: TRBJ2-7
d_gene: -
v_gene: TRBV4-1

CDR3nt: TGTGCCAGCAGGCGGGGGGCGAATTCACCCCTCCACTTT
CDR3aa: CASRRGANSPLHF
abundance: -
j_gene: TRBJ1-6
d_gene: -
v_gene: TRBV12-3/TRBV12-4

CDR3nt: TGTGCCAGCAGCTCCCTGGAGGGGAAGCAGTACTTC
CDR3aa: CASSSLEGKQYF
abundance: -
j_gene: TRBJ2-7
d_gene: -
v_gene: TRBV7-3

CDR3nt: TGTGCCACCGGTAGGGGAAGGGGACAGCCCCAGCATTTT
CDR3aa: CATGRGRGQPQHF
abundance: once
j_gene: TRBJ1-5
d_gene: -
v_gene: TRBV15

CDR3nt: TGTGCCAGCTCCTCTTTAACCGGGACAGTATATGGCTACACCTTC
CDR3aa: CASSSLTGTVYGYTF
abundance: -
j_gene: TRBJ1-2
d_gene: TRBD1
v_gene: TRBV6-5

CDR3nt: TGTGCCAGTAGTATGTTATCAGGGGTAACCGGGGAGCTGTTTTTT
CDR3aa: CASSMLSGVTGELFF
abundance: once
j_gene: TRBJ2-2
d_gene: -
v_gene: TRBV19

CDR3nt: TGCGCCAGCAGCCAAGGAATAAGCTTAAAACAGCCGAACACTGAAGCTTTCTTT
CDR3aa: CASSQGISLKQPNTEAFF
abundance: -
j_gene: TRBJ1-1
d_gene: -
v_gene: TRBV4-1

CDR3nt: TGTGCCAGCACCCAACGACAGAACACTGAAGCTTTCTTT
CDR3aa: CASTQRQNTEAFF
abundance: -
j_gene: TRBJ1-1
d_gene: -
v_gene: TRBV6-5

CDR3nt: TGTGCCAGCAGCCCTCCTAGCGGAGGAGATACGCAGTATTTT
CDR3aa: CASSPPSGGDTQYF
abundance: -
j_gene: TRBJ2-3
d_gene: TRBD2
v_gene: TRBV5-6

CDR3nt: TGTGCCACCCGAGCTCGGCACAGGGCCCCCTACGAGCAGTACTTC
CDR3aa: CATRARHRAPYEQYF
abundance: -
j_gene: TRBJ2-7
d_gene: -
v_gene: TRBV28

CDR3nt: TGTGCCAGTAGTCTAAGAGGCCCGGGACAGGGATATTCACCCCTCCACTTT
CDR3aa: CASSLRGPGQGYSPLHF
abundance: -
j_gene: TRBJ1-6
d_gene: TRBD1
v_gene: TRBV19

CDR3nt: TGTGCCAGCAGTTTGCGGGGAGGCCAGCCCCAGCATTTT
CDR3aa: CASSLRGGQPQHF
abundance: -
j_gene: TRBJ1-5
d_gene: -
v_gene: TRBV28

CDR3nt: TGCGCCAGCAGCCAAGGTCTGTGGGGGGGGATCACAGATACGCAGTATTTT
CDR3aa: CASSQGLWGGITDTQYF
abundance: -
j_gene: TRBJ2-3
d_gene: TRBD2
v_gene: TRBV4-1

CDR3nt: TGTGCCAGCAGTTACGCGGGGGCCTCCTCCTATGGCTACACCTTC
CDR3aa: CASSYAGASSYGYTF
abundance: -
j_gene: TRBJ1-2
d_gene: -
v_gene: TRBV6-5